The 8 T cell receptor beta chains given below trace back to one sample, sequenced in a study of cytomegalovirus exposure and HLA in healthy donors. Repertoires were generated with immunoSEQ multiplex PCR, while TCRdb's copy carries only in-frame clones and drops some. The sample has 100,000 to 150,000 clones, 95% to 96% seen once. Sequenced input: PBMCs. Source of these receptors: a man younger than 30 in good health and CMV-seronegative.

This chain uses TRBV2 with TRBJ1-1; no definite D call. Trimming shortened V by 0 bases and J by 7 bases, and 6 bases separated the two germline ends. The CDR3 sequence is 12 residues long. CDR1 SNHLY and CDR2 FYNNEI come from the germline V gene. The chain's CDR3 is CASSEARGEAFF. The CDR3 DNA reads as TGTGCCAGCAGTGAAGCGCGCGGTGAAGCTTTCTTT.

This rearrangement joins TRBV19 to TRBJ1-2; 7 positions agree with TRBD1. Germline CDR1 and CDR2: LNHDA and SQIVND (reference sequence). With V trimmed by 5 bases and J by 2 bases, 2 bases remained unmatched. The CDR3 is 13 residues long. As DNA, the CDR3 is TGTGCCAGTAGTCCCAGGGGGAACTATGGCTACACCTTC. This sequence encodes CASSPRGNYGYTF.

This chain links TRBV27 with TRBJ1-1; TRBD1 matches at 8 bases. CDR3 length: 16 amino acids. CDR1 and CDR2 (germline): MNHEY, SMNVEV (reference sequence). With 5 bases clipped from V and 0 bases from J, the junction kept 8 bases outside the gene matches. This chain's CDR3 is CASSEHRGFVNTEAFF. The CDR3 DNA reads TGTGCCAGCAGTGAGCACAGGGGGTTCGTGAACACTGAAGCTTTCTTT.

The chain employs TRBV27 and TRBJ2-1; possible D gene TRBD2, 6 bases. This CDR3 has 14 amino acids. The V gene's germline CDR1 is MNHEY and CDR2 SMNVEV (reference sequence). The V gene lost 6 bases and the J gene lost 4 bases, with 13 bases spanning the gap. CDR3 sequence: CASSPRLGYNEQFF. For the CDR3, the DNA is TGTGCCAGCAGCCCCCGACTAGGTTACAATGAGCAGTTCTTC.

J is TRBJ1-1 and V is TRBV6-1; the match to TRBD1 covers 7 bases. J was trimmed by 1 base and V by 3 bases; bases with no gene match: 2. This CDR3 spans 14 amino acids. Germline CDR1 MNHNS, CDR2 SASEGT. DNA for the CDR3: TGTGCCAGCAGTGAGGGGACAGCGAACACTGAAGCTTTCTTT. This sequence encodes CASSEGTANTEAFF.

This clone showed up just once. The J gene is TRBJ2-5, the V gene TRBV7-8; 8 bases are shared with TRBD2. Losses at the gene ends were 4 bases for V and 2 bases for J; bases not matched to a gene: 3. The CDR3 runs to 14 residues. Germline CDR1 reads SGHVS; CDR2 reads FQNEAQ. CDR3 protein: CASSSGGVQETQYF. The CDR3 nucleotides are TGTGCCAGCAGCTCGGGAGGGGTGCAAGAGACCCAGTACTTC.

The chain employs TRBV7-2 and TRBJ1-5; a weak D match, TRBD1 (5 bases). Per germline, CDR1 SGHTA and CDR2 FQGNSA. The CDR3 is 13 amino acids. V was shortened by 5 bases and J by 2 bases, with 7 bases between the two germline ends. Here the CDR3 DNA reads TGTGCCAGCAGCCTGACAGGCAATCAGCCCCAGCATTTT. The encoded protein is CASSLTGNQPQHF.

This clone was seen more than once but under ten times. This chain links TRBV9 with TRBJ1-3, with 9 bases fitting TRBD1. The trim removed 3 bases at V and 0 bases at J, leaving 4 bases unmatched. Looked up from germline, CDR1 is SGDLS and CDR2 is YYNGEE. The CDR3 sequence is 16 residues long. Here the CDR3 reads CASSAGQGFSGNTIYF. The CDR3 nucleotides are TGTGCCAGCAGCGCCGGACAGGGGTTCTCTGGAAACACCATATATTTT.